The 4 T cell receptor beta chains reported below all come from one sample, sequenced in a study of identical twins. TCRdb recomputed calls from the 5' RACE reads with MiXCR, one row per CDR3 protein. The sample yields hundreds of thousands of distinct CDR3 sequences, 15% to 20% seen once. These data were also reused for a study on T cells expressing NK-cell markers.

Material for sequencing was PBMCs. The origin of the receptors is a young woman in good health.

This rearrangement joins TRBV6-2 or TRBV6-3 to TRBJ2-1, with 9 bases matching TRBD2. J gave up 8 bases and V 0 bases, and 20 bases lay outside the gene matches. CDR1 and CDR2 from the germline V gene are MNHEY and SVGEGT. CDR3 size: 20 residues. The DNA for the CDR3 is TGTGCCAGCAGTTACTCAGGGGTTCGAGGACTGGGCGGGAGGGCCGATGAGCAGTTCTTC. Amino acids: CASSYSGVRGLGGRADEQFF.

There are many counts of this clonotype. This chain connects TRBV11-2 to TRBJ2-4, with D uncertain. The germline V gene has CDR1 SGHAT and CDR2 FQNNGV. V was shortened by 1 base and J by 9 bases, with 7 bases between the two germline ends. The CDR3 spans 12 residues. The CDR3 coding sequence is TGTGCCAGCAGCTTAGGGGCCATCATTCAGTACTTC. Translating it yields CASSLGAIIQYF.

This clonotype appeared a few times. In nucleotides, the CDR3 is TGTGCCAGCAGCTTAAACAGGGGAAAGAACACTGAAGCTTTCTTT. This encodes CASSLNRGKNTEAFF. The J gene is TRBJ1-1, the V gene TRBV7-9; TRBD1 aligns across 7 bases. CDR1 is SEHNR and CDR2 is FQNEAQ in the germline V gene (reference sequence). The trim removed 2 bases at V and 1 base at J, leaving 4 bases unmatched. The CDR3 loop spans 15 amino acids.

This clonotype was recorded a few times. The chain joins TRBV11-3 to TRBJ2-2; the D gene is possibly TRBD1 (6 bases). This CDR3 comprises 15 residues. Germline CDR1 is SGHNT and CDR2 is YENEEA. Deletions cut 5 bases from V and 4 bases from J, with 14 bases between. The DNA for the CDR3 is TGTGCCAGCAGCGGATCGGGACACCTCACCGGGGAGCTGTTTTTT. It is translated as CASSGSGHLTGELFF.